This TCR beta chain was obtained from a study of OX40 agonist ivuxolimab in advanced cancers. Across the study: Patients were treated with intravenous ivuxolimab, dosed at 0.01 to 10 mg/kg and infused every 2 weeks.

The CDR3 sequence is 15 residues long. V gave up 0 bases and J gave up 2 bases; unmatched junction bases: 3. CDR1 is SGHNT, CDR2 YYREEE, per germline (reference sequence). Points from the study as a whole: Mean expanded clone counts were higher in CD8+ than CD4+ T cells. Certain nonresponders additionally had low normalized T-cell clonal expansion. The antigens recognized by the expanded peripheral T cells, that is their antigen specificity, were not determined.

Notes on this clone: What it recognizes is unknown.

TCRdb keeps only in-frame clones here, not all; method: immunoSEQ multiplex PCR. The repertoire includes around 80,000 clones, roughly 84% of them detected once, and approximately 0.3% sits in the top ten. Sample: CD4+ or CD8+ T cells sorted from blood, taken in a trial of the OX40 agonist ivuxolimab. The genes are TRBV5-4 and TRBJ2-5; 8 bases align to TRBD1. This sequence was found in an adult with an advanced solid tumor such as melanoma, head and neck, liver or kidney cancer. The DNA for the CDR3 is TGTGCCAGCAGCTTGGGACAGGGGAGGCAAGAGACCCAGTACTTC. The encoded protein is CASSLGQGRQETQYF.